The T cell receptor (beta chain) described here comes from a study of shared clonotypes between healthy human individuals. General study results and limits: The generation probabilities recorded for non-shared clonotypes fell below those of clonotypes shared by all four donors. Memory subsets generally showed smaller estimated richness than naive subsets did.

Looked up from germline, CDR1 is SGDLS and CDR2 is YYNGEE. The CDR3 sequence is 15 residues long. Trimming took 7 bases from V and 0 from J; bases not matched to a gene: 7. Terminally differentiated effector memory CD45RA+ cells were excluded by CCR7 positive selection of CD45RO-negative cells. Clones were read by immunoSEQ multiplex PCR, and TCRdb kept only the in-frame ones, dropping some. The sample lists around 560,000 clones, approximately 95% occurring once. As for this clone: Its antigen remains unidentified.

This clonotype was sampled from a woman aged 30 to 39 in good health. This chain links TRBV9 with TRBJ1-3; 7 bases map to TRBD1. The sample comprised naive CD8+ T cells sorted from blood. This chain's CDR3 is CASGKGTDSGNTIYF. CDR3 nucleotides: TGTGCCAGCGGCAAGGGGACAGACTCTGGAAACACCATATATTTT.